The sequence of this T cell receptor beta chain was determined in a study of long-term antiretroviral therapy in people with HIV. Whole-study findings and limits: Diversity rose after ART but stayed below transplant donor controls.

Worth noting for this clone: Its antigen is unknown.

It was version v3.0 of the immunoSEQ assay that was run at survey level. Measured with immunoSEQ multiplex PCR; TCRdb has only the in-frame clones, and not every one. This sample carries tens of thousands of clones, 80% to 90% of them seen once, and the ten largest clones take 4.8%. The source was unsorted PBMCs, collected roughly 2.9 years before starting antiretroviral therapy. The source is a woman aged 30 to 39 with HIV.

DNA for the CDR3: TGTGCCAGCAACAAGGGGGGCTATGGCTACACCTTC. Translation: CASNKGGYGYTF. V and J are TRBV21-1 and TRBJ1-2. TRBV21-1 is listed as a pseudogene. CDR3 length: 12 amino acids.